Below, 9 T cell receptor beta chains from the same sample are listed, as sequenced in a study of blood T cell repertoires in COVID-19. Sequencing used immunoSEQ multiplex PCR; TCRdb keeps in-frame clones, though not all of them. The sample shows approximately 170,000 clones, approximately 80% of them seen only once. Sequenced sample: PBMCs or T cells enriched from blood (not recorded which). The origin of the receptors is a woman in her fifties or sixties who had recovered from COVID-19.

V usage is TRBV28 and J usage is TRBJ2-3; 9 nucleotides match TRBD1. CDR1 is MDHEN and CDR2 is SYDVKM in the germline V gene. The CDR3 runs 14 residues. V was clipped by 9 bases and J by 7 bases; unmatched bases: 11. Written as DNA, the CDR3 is TGTGCCAGTACCGGGACAGGGATACTTAATACGCAGTATTTT. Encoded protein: CASTGTGILNTQYF.

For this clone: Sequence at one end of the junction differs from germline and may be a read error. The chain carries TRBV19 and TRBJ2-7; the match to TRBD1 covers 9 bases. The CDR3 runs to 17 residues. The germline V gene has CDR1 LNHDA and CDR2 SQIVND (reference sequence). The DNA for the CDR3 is TGTGCCAGTAGTTTAGATCGGCCGGGACAGGGATCGAGCGAGCAGTACTTC. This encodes CASSLDRPGQGSSEQYF.

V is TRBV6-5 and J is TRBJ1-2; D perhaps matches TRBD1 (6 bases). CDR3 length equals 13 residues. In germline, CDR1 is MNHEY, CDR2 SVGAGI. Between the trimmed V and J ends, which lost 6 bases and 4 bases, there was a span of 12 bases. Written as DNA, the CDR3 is TGTGCCAGCAGCCCCGACAGGCTCTATGGCTACACCTTC. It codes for CASSPDRLYGYTF.

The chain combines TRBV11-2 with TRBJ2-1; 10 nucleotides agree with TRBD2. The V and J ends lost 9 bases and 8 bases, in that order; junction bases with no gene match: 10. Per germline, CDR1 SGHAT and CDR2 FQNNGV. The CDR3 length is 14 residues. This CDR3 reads CASGSGRAIDEQFF. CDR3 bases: TGTGCCAGTGGGAGCGGGAGGGCCATAGATGAGCAGTTCTTC.

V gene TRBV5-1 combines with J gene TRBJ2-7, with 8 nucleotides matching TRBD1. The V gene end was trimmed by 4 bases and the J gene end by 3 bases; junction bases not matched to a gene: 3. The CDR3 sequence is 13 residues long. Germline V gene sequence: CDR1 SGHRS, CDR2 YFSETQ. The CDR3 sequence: CASSPGGIYEQYF. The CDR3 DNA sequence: TGCGCCAGCAGCCCAGGGGGCATCTACGAGCAGTACTTC.

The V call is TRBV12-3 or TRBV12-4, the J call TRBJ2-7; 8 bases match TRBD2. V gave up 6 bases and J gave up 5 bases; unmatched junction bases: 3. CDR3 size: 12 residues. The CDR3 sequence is CASRGGGHEQYF. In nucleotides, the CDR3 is TGTGCCAGCAGAGGCGGGGGGCACGAGCAGTACTTC.

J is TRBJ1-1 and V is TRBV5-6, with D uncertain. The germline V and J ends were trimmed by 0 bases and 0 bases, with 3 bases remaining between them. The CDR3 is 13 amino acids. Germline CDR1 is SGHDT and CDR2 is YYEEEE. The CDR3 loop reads CASSLALNTEAFF. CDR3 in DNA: TGTGCCAGCAGCTTGGCGTTGAACACTGAAGCTTTCTTT.

The CDR3 region has the DNA TGTGCCAGCAGCTTAGAATCACATCTCCCGGCGGCATCGTTCTTC. This sequence encodes CASSLESHLPAASFF. The gene calls are TRBV11-2 and TRBJ2-1; D remains unclear. The CDR3 totals 15 residues. Germline CDR1 and CDR2: SGHAT and FQNNGV. Trimming removed 0 bases from V and 15 bases from J, with 21 bases in between.

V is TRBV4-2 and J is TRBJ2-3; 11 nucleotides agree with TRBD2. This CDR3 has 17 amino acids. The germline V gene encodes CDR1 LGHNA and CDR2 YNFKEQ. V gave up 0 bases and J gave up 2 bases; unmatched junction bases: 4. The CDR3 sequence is CASSQENSGGATDTQYF. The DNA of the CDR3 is TGTGCCAGCAGCCAAGAGAATAGCGGGGGGGCCACAGATACGCAGTATTTT.